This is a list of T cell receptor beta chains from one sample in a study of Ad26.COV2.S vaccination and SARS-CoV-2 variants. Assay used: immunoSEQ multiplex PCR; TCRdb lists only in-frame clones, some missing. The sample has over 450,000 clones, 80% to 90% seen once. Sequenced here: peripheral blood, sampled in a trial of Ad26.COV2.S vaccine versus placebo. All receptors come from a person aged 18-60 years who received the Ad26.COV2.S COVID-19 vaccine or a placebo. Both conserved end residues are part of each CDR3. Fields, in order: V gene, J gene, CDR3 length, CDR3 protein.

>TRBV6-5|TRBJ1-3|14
CASSYDRAGNTIYF
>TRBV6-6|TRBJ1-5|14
CASSYDRGNQPQHF
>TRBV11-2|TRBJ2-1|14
CASRSSGGAFEQFF
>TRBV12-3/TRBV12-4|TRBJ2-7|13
CASSPGGVHEQYF
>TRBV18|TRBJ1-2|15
CASSPRQGDNYGYTF
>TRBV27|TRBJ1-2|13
CASRDGGILGYTF
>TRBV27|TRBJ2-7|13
CASRPQGFYEQYF
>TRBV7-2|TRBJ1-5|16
CASSPQTGTGDRPQHF
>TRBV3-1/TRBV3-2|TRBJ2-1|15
CASSQVGGTPNEQFF
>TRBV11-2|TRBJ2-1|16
CASSLDELGDYNEQFF
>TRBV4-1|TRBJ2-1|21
CASSHKGLGSQSSRVGNEQFF
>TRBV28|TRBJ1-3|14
CASNSGRSGNTIYF
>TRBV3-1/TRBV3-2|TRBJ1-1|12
CASSQGNTEAFF
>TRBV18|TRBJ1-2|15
CASSPSLAERESYTF
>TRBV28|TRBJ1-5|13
CASMEDSNQPQHF